The clone carrying this T cell receptor beta chain has at least ten counts. What it binds is not known. Germline assignment: CDR1 MNHEY and CDR2 SMNVEV (reference sequence). V was trimmed by 1 base and J by 4 bases, leaving 7 bases between them. CDR3 size: 13 residues. The library targeted TCRbeta and was prepared with unique molecular identifiers. Via MiXCR, TCRdb re-called the PCR reads, giving one row per CDR3 protein. Of almost 500,000 distinct CDR3 sequences in the sample, under 12% were seen once. This sample was included in a study of T-cell reconstitution after alpha-beta-depleted transplantation in children. Broader study findings: A year post-transplant, T-cell counts and diversity derived mostly from newly produced T cells.

Material: PBMCs, obtained before TCRalphabeta/CD19-depleted stem cell transplant. This rearrangement joins TRBV27 to TRBJ1-2; D is unresolved. This TCR derives from a child aged 2-15 years with inherited bone marrow failure, due to receive a stem cell transplant. For the CDR3, the DNA is TGTGCCAGCAGTTTATTCGCAGGCTATGGCTACACCTTC. Amino acids: CASSLFAGYGYTF.